This TCR beta chain was identified during a study of Ad26.COV2.S vaccination and SARS-CoV-2 variants. Study-wide background: Donor allocation was to the COV1001 Ad26.COV2.S trial arm. The authors gave Ad26.COV2.S intramuscularly, either once or twice 56 days apart.

The treatment is: 15 to 20 received Ad26.COV2.S at low or high dose, single or two shots; five or six received placebo; per-sample allocation not given. The samples date from day 63 after the first vaccine or placebo injection. Study-wide results and limits: Spike-specific responses of CD8+ and CD4+ T cells were reported to display substantial breadth after vaccination. Spike-specific TCR breadth was greater after Ad26.COV2.S than placebo.

Only one count was recorded for this clone. Its cognate antigen is unknown. Libraries were prepared by immunoSEQ multiplex PCR; TCRdb keeps only in-frame clonotypes and omits some of them. The table shows a few hundred thousand clones, with around 90% occurring only once. V lost 4 bases and J lost 0, with 15 bases in between. The V gene's germline CDR1 is ENHRY and CDR2 SYGVKD. The CDR3 length is 16 residues. The sequenced sample was peripheral blood, obtained in a trial of Ad26.COV2.S vaccine versus placebo. The chain carries TRBV10-3 and TRBJ1-2, with D possibly being TRBD1 (6 bases). The receptor was derived from a person aged 18-65 years who received the Ad26.COV2.S COVID-19 vaccine or a placebo. CDR3 DNA: TGTGCCATCAGTGTGGAGACAGGCGATACTAACTATGGCTACACCTTC. Its translation is CAISVETGDTNYGYTF.